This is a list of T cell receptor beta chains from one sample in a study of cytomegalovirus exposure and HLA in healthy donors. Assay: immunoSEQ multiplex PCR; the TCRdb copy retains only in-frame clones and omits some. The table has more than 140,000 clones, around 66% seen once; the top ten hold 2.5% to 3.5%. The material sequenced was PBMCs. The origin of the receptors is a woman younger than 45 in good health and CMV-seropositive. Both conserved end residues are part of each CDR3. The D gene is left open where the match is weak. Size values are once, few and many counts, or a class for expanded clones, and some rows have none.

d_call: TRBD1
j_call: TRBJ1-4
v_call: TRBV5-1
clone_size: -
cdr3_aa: CASSLDRGDEKLFF
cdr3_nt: TGCGCCAGCAGCTTGGACAGGGGGGATGAAAAACTGTTTTTT

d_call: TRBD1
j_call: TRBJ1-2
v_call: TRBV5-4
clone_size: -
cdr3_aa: CASSPWTGGTTNYGYTF
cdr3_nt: TGTGCCAGCAGCCCCTGGACAGGGGGGACCACTAACTATGGCTACACCTTC

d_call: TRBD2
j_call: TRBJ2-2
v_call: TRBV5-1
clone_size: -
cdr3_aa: CASSLGVSGGTGELFF
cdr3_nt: TGCGCCAGCAGCTTGGGCGTGTCGGGAGGCACCGGGGAGCTGTTTTTT

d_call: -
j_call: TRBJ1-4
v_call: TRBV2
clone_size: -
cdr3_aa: CASSIERRNEKLFF
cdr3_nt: TGTGCCAGCAGCATAGAAAGGCGGAATGAAAAACTGTTTTTT

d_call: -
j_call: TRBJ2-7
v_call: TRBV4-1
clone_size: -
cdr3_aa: CASSRVTGQGSHEQYF
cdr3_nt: TGCGCCAGCAGCCGCGTTACAGGGCAGGGGAGCCACGAGCAGTACTTC

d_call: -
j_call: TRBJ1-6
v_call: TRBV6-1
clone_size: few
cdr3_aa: CASSEWTTIDNSPLHF
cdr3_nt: TGTGCCAGCAGTGAATGGACAACGATAGATAATTCACCCCTCCACTTT

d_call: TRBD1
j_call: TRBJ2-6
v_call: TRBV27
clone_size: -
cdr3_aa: CASRDRLTSGANVLTF
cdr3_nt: TGTGCCAGCCGGGACAGGTTGACTTCTGGGGCCAACGTCCTGACTTTC

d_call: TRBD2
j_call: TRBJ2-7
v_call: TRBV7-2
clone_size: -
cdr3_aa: CASSSGTSGSIGYEQYF
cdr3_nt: TGTGCCAGCAGCTCGGGGACTAGCGGGAGCATCGGGTACGAGCAGTACTTC

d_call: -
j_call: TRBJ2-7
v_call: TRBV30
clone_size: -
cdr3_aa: CALHGNSYEQYF
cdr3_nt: TGTGCCCTGCACGGGAATAGCTACGAGCAGTACTTC

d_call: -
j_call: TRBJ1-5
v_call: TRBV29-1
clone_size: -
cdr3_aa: CSVGQINQPQHF
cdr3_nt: TGCAGCGTTGGACAGATTAATCAGCCCCAGCATTTT

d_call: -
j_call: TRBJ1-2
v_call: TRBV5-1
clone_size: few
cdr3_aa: CASRVDLNYGYTF
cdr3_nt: TGCGCCAGCAGGGTAGATCTTAACTATGGCTACACCTTC

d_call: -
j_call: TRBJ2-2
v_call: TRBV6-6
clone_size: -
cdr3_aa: CASSYQGANTGELFF
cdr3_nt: TGTGCCAGCAGTTACCAGGGCGCGAACACCGGGGAGCTGTTTTTT

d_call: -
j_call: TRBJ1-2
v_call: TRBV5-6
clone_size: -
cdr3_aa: CASSLGLGNYGYTF
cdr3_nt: TGTGCCAGCAGCTTGGGTCTCGGTAACTATGGCTACACCTTC

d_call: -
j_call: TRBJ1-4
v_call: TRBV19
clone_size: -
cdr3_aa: CASSYGGKEKLFF
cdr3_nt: TGTGCCAGTAGTTACGGGGGGAAGGAGAAACTGTTTTTT

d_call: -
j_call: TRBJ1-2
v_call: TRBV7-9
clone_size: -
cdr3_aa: CASSYSGSYYGYTF
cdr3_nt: TGTGCCAGCAGCTATTCAGGGTCCTACTATGGCTACACCTTC

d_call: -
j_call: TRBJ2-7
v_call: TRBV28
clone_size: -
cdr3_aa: CASSLLTYEQYF
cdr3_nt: TGTGCCAGCAGTCTACTTACCTACGAGCAGTACTTC

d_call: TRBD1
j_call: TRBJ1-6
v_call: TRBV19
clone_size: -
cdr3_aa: CASSRDSSYNSPLHF
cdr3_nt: TGTGCCAGTAGTCGGGACAGCTCCTATAATTCACCCCTCCACTTT

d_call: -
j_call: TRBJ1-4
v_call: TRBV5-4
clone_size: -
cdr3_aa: CASRTQGMNEKLFF
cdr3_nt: TGTGCCAGCAGGACACAGGGTATGAACGAAAAACTGTTTTTT

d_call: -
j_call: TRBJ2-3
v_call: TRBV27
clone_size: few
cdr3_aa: CASSGAEADTQYF
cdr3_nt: TGTGCCTCCTCTGGGGCAGAGGCCGATACGCAGTATTTT

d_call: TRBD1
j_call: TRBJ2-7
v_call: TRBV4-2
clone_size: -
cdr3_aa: CASSQGDRGTYEQYF
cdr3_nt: TGTGCCAGCAGCCAAGGGGACAGGGGAACCTACGAGCAGTACTTC

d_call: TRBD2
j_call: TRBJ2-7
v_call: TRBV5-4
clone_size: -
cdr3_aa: CASSLGRGGRAYEQYF
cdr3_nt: TGTGCCAGCAGCTTGGGCCGGGGGGGACGGGCCTACGAGCAGTACTTC

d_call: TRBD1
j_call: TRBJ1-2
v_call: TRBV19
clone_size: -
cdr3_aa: CASSIQGAGGYTF
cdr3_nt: TGTGCCAGTAGCATACAGGGGGCAGGTGGCTACACCTTC

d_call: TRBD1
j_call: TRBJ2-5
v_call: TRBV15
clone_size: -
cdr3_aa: CATSTSRQGWETQYF
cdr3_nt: TGTGCCACCAGCACCTCCCGACAGGGATGGGAGACCCAGTACTTC

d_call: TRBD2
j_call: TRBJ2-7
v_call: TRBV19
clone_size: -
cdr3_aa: CASSIGGLAGGEQYF
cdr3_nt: TGTGCCAGTAGTATCGGGGGACTAGCGGGAGGCGAGCAGTACTTC

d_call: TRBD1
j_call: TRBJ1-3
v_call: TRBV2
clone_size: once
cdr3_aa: CASINQGVVDTIYF
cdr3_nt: TGTGCCAGCATCAATCAGGGGGTGGTAGACACCATATATTTT

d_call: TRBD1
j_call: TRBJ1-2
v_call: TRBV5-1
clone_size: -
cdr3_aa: CASSLGQGSGYTF
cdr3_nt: TGCGCCAGCAGCTTGGGACAGGGTAGCGGCTACACCTTC

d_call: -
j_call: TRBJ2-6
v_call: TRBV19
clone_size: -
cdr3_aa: CASKEWQSGANVLTF
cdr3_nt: TGTGCCAGTAAGGAGTGGCAGTCTGGGGCCAACGTCCTGACTTTC

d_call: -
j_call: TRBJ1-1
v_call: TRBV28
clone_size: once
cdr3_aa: CASSWSRGMGTEAFF
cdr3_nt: TGTGCCAGCAGTTGGTCTCGGGGAATGGGCACTGAAGCTTTCTTT

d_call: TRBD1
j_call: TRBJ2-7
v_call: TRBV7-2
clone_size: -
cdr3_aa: CASSLVQGASYEQYF
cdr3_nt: TGTGCCAGCAGCTTAGTCCAGGGGGCCTCTTACGAGCAGTACTTC

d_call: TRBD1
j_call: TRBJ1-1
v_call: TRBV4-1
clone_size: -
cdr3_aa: CASSPIRQGAEAFF
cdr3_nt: TGCGCCAGCAGCCCTATAAGACAGGGGGCTGAAGCTTTCTTT

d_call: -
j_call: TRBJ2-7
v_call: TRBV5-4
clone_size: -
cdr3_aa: CASSSTVLSTSHGEQYF
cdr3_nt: TGTGCCAGCAGCTCGACCGTACTATCGACTAGTCACGGCGAGCAGTACTTC

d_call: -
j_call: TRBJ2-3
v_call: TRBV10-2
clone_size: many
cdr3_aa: CASAWGARVADTQYF
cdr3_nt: TGCGCCAGCGCATGGGGAGCGCGTGTTGCAGATACGCAGTATTTT

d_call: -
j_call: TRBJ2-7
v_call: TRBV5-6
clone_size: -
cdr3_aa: CASSLLDNTYEQYF
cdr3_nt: TGTGCCAGCAGCTTGCTGGACAATACCTACGAGCAGTACTTC

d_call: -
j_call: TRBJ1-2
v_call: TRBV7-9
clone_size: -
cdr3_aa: CASSYSVGYTF
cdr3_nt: TGTGCCAGCAGCTATTCAGTGGGCTACACCTTC

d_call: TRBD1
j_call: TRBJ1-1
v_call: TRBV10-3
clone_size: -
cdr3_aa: CAIALTQGAGSTEAFF
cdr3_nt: TGTGCCATCGCCCTAACACAGGGGGCAGGGAGCACTGAAGCTTTCTTT

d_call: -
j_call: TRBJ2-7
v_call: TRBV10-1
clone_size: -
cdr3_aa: CASRAGRGEQYF
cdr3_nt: TGCGCCAGCAGGGCCGGACGGGGCGAGCAGTACTTC

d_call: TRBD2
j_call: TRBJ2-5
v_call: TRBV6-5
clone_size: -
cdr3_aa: CASSYSLAGAQETQYF
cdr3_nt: TGTGCCAGCAGTTACTCCCTAGCGGGGGCCCAAGAGACCCAGTACTTC